A single sample gave rise to the 23 T cell receptor beta chains below, sequenced in a study of T-cell reconstitution after alpha-beta-depleted transplantation in children. TCRbeta library preparation incorporated unique molecular identifiers. TCRdb re-derived calls from the PCR reads in MiXCR, one entry per CDR3 protein. Here the sample spans a few hundred thousand distinct CDR3 sequences, around 18% being singletons. Sequencing was performed on PBMCs from the stem cell graft donor, taken from the stem cell graft. The receptors shown here come from a human donor who donated a stem cell graft to a child with acute lymphoblastic leukemia.

The chain couples TRBV10-3 to TRBJ2-7; the match to TRBD2 covers 15 bases. Germline CDR1 reads ENHRY; CDR2 reads SYGVKD. The CDR3 is made up of 13 amino acids. Losses at the gene ends were 6 bases for V and 7 bases for J; bases not matched to a gene: 1. CDR3 residues: CAIRGLAGGEQYF. The CDR3 DNA reads TGTGCCATCAGGGGACTAGCGGGAGGAGAGCAGTACTTC.

This chain connects TRBV20-1 to TRBJ1-4; D ambiguous. V lost 3 bases and J 1 base, leaving 9 bases between the germline ends. There are 14 residues in the CDR3. Germline V CDR1 and CDR2: DFQATT, SNEGSKA (reference sequence). Here the CDR3 DNA reads TGCAGTGCTAGGCGGGTTGGAACTAATGAAAAACTGTTTTTT. It is translated as CSARRVGTNEKLFF.

CDR3 sequence reads: CASIPGWTGELFF. Written as DNA, the CDR3 is TGTGCCAGCATCCCTGGGTGGACCGGGGAGCTGTTTTTT. The chain links TRBV7-9 to TRBJ2-2; D remains unclear. V was pared by 7 bases and J by 5 bases, with 11 bases between. This CDR3 spans 13 amino acids. Per the germline V gene, CDR1 is SEHNR and CDR2 is FQNEAQ (reference sequence). Based on the CDR3 plus reference TRBV7-9 and TRBJ2-2, the full variable domain is DTGVSQNPRHKITKRGQNVTFRCDPISEHNRLYWYRQTLGQGPEFLTYFQNEAQLEKSRLLSDRFSAERPKGSFSTLEIQRTEQGDSAMYLCASIPGWTGELFFGEGSRLTVL.

This clonotype was found a few times. The chain uses TRBV19 and TRBJ2-5; 15 bases fit TRBD2. Germline-derived CDR1 and CDR2 are LNHDA and SQIVND (reference sequence). The CDR3 has 18 amino acids. Losses at the gene ends were 2 bases for V and 5 bases for J; bases not matched to a gene: 9. DNA for the CDR3: TGTGCCAGTAGTATATGGGGACTAGCGGGAGGAGAGTCTGAGACCCAGTACTTC. Translation gives CASSIWGLAGGESETQYF.

The rearrangement uses TRBV12-3 or TRBV12-4 and TRBJ2-7; tentatively, D is TRBD2 (6 bases). Trimming removed 7 bases at V and 4 bases at J, with 17 bases between. This CDR3 spans 14 amino acids. The CDR3 DNA reads as TGTGCCAGCACGCGCGGGGATTTCAGGTACGAGCAGTACTTC. It is translated as CASTRGDFRYEQYF.

This chain links TRBV5-1 with TRBJ2-3, with 13 bases lining up with TRBD2. The germline V gene encodes CDR1 SGHRS and CDR2 YFSETQ. The junction had 10 bases not matched to a gene; V was cut back by 2 bases and J by 7 bases. The CDR3 is 17 amino acids. DNA for the CDR3: TGCGCCAGCAGCTTTATCGGACTAGCGGGAGCTCTGTATACGCAGTATTTT. Translation gives CASSFIGLAGALYTQYF.

This chain joins TRBV6-1 and TRBJ1-1; 8 bases align to TRBD1. This CDR3 is built from 15 residues. V lost 4 bases and J lost 5; bases outside the gene matches: 9. Germline CDR1 and CDR2: MNHNS and SASEGT. The CDR3 nucleotides are TGTGCCAGCAGTGGGACCGGACAGGGACGGACTGAAGCTTTCTTT. This translates into CASSGTGQGRTEAFF.

In nucleotides, the CDR3 is TGTGCCTGGAGTGTACAGGTATTCCGCTCGGACCGATCGAACACCGGGGAGCTGTTTTTT. Translating it yields CAWSVQVFRSDRSNTGELFF. The chain has TRBV30 and TRBJ2-2; maybe TRBD1 (5 bases). CDR1 is GTSNPN, CDR2 SVGIG, per germline (reference sequence). This CDR3 has 20 amino acids. The V and J ends lost 0 bases and 0 bases respectively, with 23 bases between them. The entire variable domain, with the rest obtained from reference TRBV30 and TRBJ2-2, is as follows: SQTIHQWPATLVQPVGSPLSLECTVEGTSNPNLYWYRQAAGRGLQLLFYSVGIGQISSEVPQNLSASRPQDRQFILSSKKLLLSDSGFYLCAWSVQVFRSDRSNTGELFFGEGSRLTVL.

This clonotype occurred a few times. The rearrangement uses TRBV9 and TRBJ2-1; 7 bases match TRBD1. CDR1 is SGDLS, CDR2 YYNGEE, per germline. The CDR3 has 15 amino acids. The trim removed 0 bases at V and 3 bases at J, leaving 3 bases unmatched. The CDR3 sequence: CASSVDGTVYNEQFF. The DNA for the CDR3 is TGTGCCAGCAGCGTAGACGGGACAGTCTACAATGAGCAGTTCTTC.

There are many counts of this clonotype. This chain uses TRBV5-5 with TRBJ2-2; 11 bases agree with TRBD2. CDR3 length equals 17 residues. Looked up from germline, CDR1 is SGHKS and CDR2 is YYEKEE (reference sequence). With V trimmed by 4 bases and J by 6 bases, 11 bases remained unmatched. This CDR3 reads CASSATLAGEKSGELFF. The CDR3 DNA reads as TGTGCCAGCAGCGCCACACTAGCGGGAGAGAAGTCCGGGGAGCTGTTTTTT.

This sequence joins TRBV11-3 and TRBJ2-1, with D possibly matching TRBD2 (5 bases). Per the germline V gene, CDR1 is SGHNT and CDR2 is YENEEA. Trimming stripped 5 bases from V and 8 bases from J, with 10 bases between. The CDR3 totals 12 residues. The CDR3 DNA follows: TGTGCCAGCAGCCCCGGGAACGATGAGCAGTTCTTC. Amino acid sequence: CASSPGNDEQFF. The complete variable domain, with remaining parts taken from reference TRBV11-3 and TRBJ2-1, reads EAGVVQSPRYKIIEKKQPVAFWCNPISGHNTLYWYLQNLGQGPELLIRYENEEAVDDSQLPKDRFSAERLKGVDSTLKIQPAELGDSAVYLCASSPGNDEQFFGPGTRLTVL.

There are a few counts of this clonotype. The rearrangement uses TRBV7-9 and TRBJ2-7, with 7 bases matching TRBD1. From germline, CDR1 is SEHNR and CDR2 FQNEAQ (reference sequence). The CDR3 spans 12 residues. Trimming took 6 bases from V and 5 from J; bases not matched to a gene: 4. The DNA of the CDR3 is TGTGCCAGCAGGGATACAGGGGACGAGCAGTACTTC. Its translation: CASRDTGDEQYF.

This clonotype turned up a few times. The chain carries TRBV12-3 or TRBV12-4 and TRBJ1-5, with 9 bases aligning to TRBD1. After removal of 6 bases from V and 3 bases from J, the junction contained 6 bases not matched to a gene. CDR3 size: 15 residues. The chain's CDR3 is CASRATGGANQPQHF. In DNA form, the CDR3 reads TGTGCCAGCAGAGCCACAGGGGGCGCCAATCAGCCCCAGCATTTT.

This clonotype was detected a few times. The gene calls are TRBV10-3 and TRBJ2-3; 9 bases fit TRBD1. Germline V gene data show CDR1 as ENHRY and CDR2 as SYGVKD. The J segment lost 6 bases and the V segment lost 2 bases, leaving 6 bases of the junction unmatched. The CDR3 has 15 residues. In nucleotides, the CDR3 is TGTGCCATCAGTGAGGAAGGGACAGGGCCCGATACGCAGTATTTT. Translating gives CAISEEGTGPDTQYF.

In this sample, this clonotype turned up a few times. The chain uses TRBV20-1 and TRBJ1-5; perhaps TRBD1 as D (5 bases). Trimming took 3 bases from V and 0 from J, leaving 12 bases between them. The CDR3 is made up of 15 amino acids. Germline V gene lookup returns CDR1 DFQATT and CDR2 SNEGSKA (reference sequence). CDR3 in DNA: TGCAGTGCTAGGGACACAGTGACTAGCAATCAGCCCCAGCATTTT. Translated, it gives CSARDTVTSNQPQHF.

In this sample, this clonotype turned up a few times. The V and J genes are TRBV5-1 and TRBJ1-6, with TRBD1 identical over 10 bases. Germline loops: CDR1 SGHRS, CDR2 YFSETQ. This CDR3 is 15 amino acids long. V lost 0 bases and J lost 10; bases outside the gene matches: 4. This chain's CDR3 is CASSLVGQGGSPLHF. DNA of the CDR3: TGCGCCAGCAGCTTGGTAGGACAGGGGGGCTCACCCCTCCACTTT.

This chain uses TRBV6-1 with TRBJ2-7; D is perhaps TRBD1 (5 bases). This CDR3 comprises 13 residues. V shed 6 bases and J shed 5 bases, with 14 bases lying between them. Per the germline V gene, CDR1 is MNHNS and CDR2 is SASEGT. CDR3 nucleotide sequence: TGTGCCAGCAGCCCTTGGGCAGGGCACGAGCAGTACTTC. Protein product: CASSPWAGHEQYF.

This chain connects TRBV15 to TRBJ2-2; 8 nucleotides agree with TRBD1. The CDR3 loop spans 17 amino acids. J lost 3 bases, V lost 0 bases, and 6 bases had no gene match. Germline assignment: CDR1 LNHNV and CDR2 YYDKDF (reference sequence). The DNA for the CDR3 is TGTGCCACCAGCAGAGATGGGAGACAGGGGTACACCGGGGAGCTGTTTTTT. Translated: CATSRDGRQGYTGELFF.

The gene calls are TRBV27 and TRBJ2-7; 7 nucleotides match TRBD2. CDR3 length: 16 residues. After removal of 6 bases from V and 3 bases from J, the junction contained 14 bases not matched to a gene. Germline V gives CDR1 MNHEY, CDR2 SMNVEV (reference sequence). CDR3 sequence: CASRPFAGSGGYEQYF. The DNA of the CDR3 is TGTGCCAGCAGACCTTTTGCCGGCTCGGGGGGCTACGAGCAGTACTTC.

There are a few counts of this clonotype. The V call is TRBV12-3 or TRBV12-4, the J call TRBJ2-7, with TRBD2 identical over 8 bases. With 8 bases clipped from V and 0 bases from J, the junction kept 6 bases outside the gene matches. The CDR3 is 14 residues long. In DNA form, the CDR3 reads TGTGCCAGCCGCGTTCGGGGGGGCTCCTACGAGCAGTACTTC. Amino acids: CASRVRGGSYEQYF.

This clonotype was found a few times. The chain has TRBV14 and TRBJ1-5; D is unclear. The CDR3 is made up of 14 amino acids. V was pared by 1 base and J by 5 bases, with 9 bases between. The V gene's germline CDR1 is SGHDN and CDR2 FVKESK. Written as DNA, the CDR3 is TGTGCCAGCAGCCAAGGCCCATTCGATCAGCCCCAGCATTTT. The encoded protein is CASSQGPFDQPQHF.

This chain joins TRBV13 and TRBJ2-5, with TRBD1 matching 7 bases. CDR1 and CDR2 (germline): PRHDT, FYEKMQ (reference sequence). The CDR3 spans 14 residues. The trim removed 5 bases at V and 5 bases at J, leaving 8 bases unmatched. The DNA for the CDR3 is TGTGCCAGCAGCCTCTATTCCAGGGGGGAGACCCAGTACTTC. It yields the protein CASSLYSRGETQYF.

A word on this clonotype: Being one base from a much bigger clone, this may be a read error. The CDR3 sequence is CASSLERSNQPQHF. CDR3 nucleotide sequence: TGCGCCAGCAGCTTGGAACGGAGCAATCAGCCCCAGCATTTT. The genes are TRBV5-1 and TRBJ1-5; D gene uncertain. V was pared by 0 bases and J by 1 base, with 5 bases between. The CDR3 covers 14 residues. The germline CDR1 and CDR2 sequences are SGHRS and YFSETQ.